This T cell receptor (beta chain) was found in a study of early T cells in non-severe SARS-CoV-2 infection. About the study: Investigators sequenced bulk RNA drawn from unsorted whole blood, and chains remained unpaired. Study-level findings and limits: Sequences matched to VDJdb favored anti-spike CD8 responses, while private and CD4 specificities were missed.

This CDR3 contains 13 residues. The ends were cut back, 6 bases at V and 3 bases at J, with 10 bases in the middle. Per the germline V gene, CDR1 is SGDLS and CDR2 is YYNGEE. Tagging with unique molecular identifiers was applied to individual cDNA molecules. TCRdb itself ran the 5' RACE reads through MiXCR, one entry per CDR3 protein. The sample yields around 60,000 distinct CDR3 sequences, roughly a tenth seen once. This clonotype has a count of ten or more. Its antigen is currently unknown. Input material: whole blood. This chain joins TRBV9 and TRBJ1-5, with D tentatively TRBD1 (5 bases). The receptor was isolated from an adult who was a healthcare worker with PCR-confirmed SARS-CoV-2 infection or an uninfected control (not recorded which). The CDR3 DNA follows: TGTGCCAGCATCACAGGCTTCAATCAGCCCCAGCATTTT. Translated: CASITGFNQPQHF.